The source of this T cell receptor beta chain is a study of persistence of HIV-infected CD4 T cells. Study-level results: Proviral oligoclonality tracked with TCR oligoclonality within the same sorted cells. TCRbeta richness was lower in CMV- and Gag-responding cells than in anti-CD3/anti-CD28-responding cells. Degenerate expanded CDR3beta sequences were enriched among CMV- and Gag-responding cells.

Anti-CD3/anti-CD28 beads served as a nonspecific positive control stimulus. Responding CD4+ T cells were sorted by upregulation of both CD40 ligand and CD69. With regard to this clone: Its specificity is not known.

This was the immunoSEQ version 4 assay in survey mode. The table came from immunoSEQ multiplex PCR; TCRdb's copy has only in-frame clones and leaves some out. The sample carries under 50,000 clones, roughly 92% recorded once. The material was CD4+ T cells sorted from PBMCs after roughly 17-hour stimulation, obtained from a patient who received antiretroviral therapy. This receptor was taken from an adult man with HIV who was CMV-seropositive.

The CDR3 is CASSPSGQSSYGYTF. In DNA, the CDR3 is TGTGCCAGCAGCCCATCTGGACAGTCCTCCTATGGCTACACCTTC. The chain uses TRBV7-3 and TRBJ1-2; a possible D gene is TRBD1 (6 bases). V dropped 5 bases and J dropped 4 bases, with 17 bases sitting between them. Germline V lookup: CDR1 SGHTA, CDR2 FQGTGA. The CDR3 consists of 15 residues.